The rows below give T cell receptor beta chains drawn from one sample of a study of cytomegalovirus exposure and HLA in healthy donors. Measured with immunoSEQ multiplex PCR; TCRdb has only the in-frame clones, and not every one. Among 150,000 or so clones listed, around three quarters were seen once. Sequenced: PBMCs. Receptor source: a woman between 40 and 55 years old in good health and CMV-seronegative. Both conserved end residues are part of each CDR3. Part of the rows lack a size; the others show once, few, many or a class for expanded clones.

TRBV7-9	.	CASSLGLAYEQYF
TRBV2	.	CAREVGGWGGGYTF
TRBV27	.	CASRDDRGRFSGANVLTF
TRBV11-2	.	CASSFRDRAGEQYF
TRBV19	.	CASSIQGYGYTF
TRBV2	.	CANGQGARRTEAFF
TRBV13	few	CASSSPSSGNTIYF
TRBV5-4	.	CASSHPTGENNEQFF
TRBV6-5	.	CATRLDTWGTDTQYF
TRBV5-4	.	CASSPDRGRTF
TRBV5-4	.	CASSLDRVGGYTF